This T cell receptor (beta chain) stems from a study of T-cell reconstitution after alpha-beta-depleted transplantation in children. Unique molecular identifiers tagged the TCRbeta library. MiXCR, applied by TCRdb to the PCR reads, yields one record per CDR3 protein. Here the sample spans around 450,000 distinct CDR3 sequences, 8% to 11% being singletons. A note on this clonotype: The antigen remains undetermined.

The study, taken as a whole, reports: T cells produced anew were the main source of T-cell counts and diversity one year after transplant. As was reported, about two months after transplant, alpha-beta T cells came from several hundred expanded graft clones.

This CDR3 region has 14 residues. The ends were cut back, 5 bases at V and 7 bases at J, with 16 bases in the middle. Germline values: CDR1 SGHTA, CDR2 FQGNSA. The origin of this receptor is a child aged 2-15 years with inherited bone marrow failure, due to receive a stem cell transplant. The V gene is TRBV7-2, the J gene TRBJ2-3, with D hard to call. The sequences come from PBMCs, collected before TCRalphabeta/CD19-depleted stem cell transplant. The CDR3 loop reads CASSRLLAGHTQYF. CDR3 DNA sequence: TGTGCCAGCAGCCGATTGTTAGCCGGTCATACGCAGTATTTT.